A single sample gave rise to the 2 T cell receptor beta chains below, sequenced in a study of T cells in Graves' hyperthyroidism and ophthalmopathy. Researchers amplified the TCR beta CDR3 regions from RNA transcripts. The HTBI primer set was used in a first-round RT-PCR of the TCR CDR3. TCRdb reanalysed the multiplex PCR reads using MiXCR and keeps one entry per CDR3 protein. This table holds 500,000 to 750,000 distinct CDR3 sequences, 12% to 15% found once. The sequenced sample was blood. These receptors were taken from a woman under 30 with Graves' ophthalmopathy.

The V and J genes are TRBV28 and TRBJ2-7, with 13 nucleotides matching TRBD2. Germline trimming cut 3 bases from V and 1 base from J; bases unmatched to any gene: 9. Looked up from germline, CDR1 is MDHEN and CDR2 is SYDVKM. This CDR3 spans 18 amino acids. CDR3 bases: TGTGCCAGCAGTTTGGGACTAGCGGGACATGGACGATCCTACGAGCAGTACTTC. Amino acids: CASSLGLAGHGRSYEQYF.

In nucleotides, the CDR3 is TGTGCCAGCAGCCCGACTAGGGGTGATGAAGCTTTCTTT. It yields the protein CASSPTRGDEAFF. V usage is TRBV7-3 and J usage is TRBJ1-1, with D perhaps matching TRBD1 (5 bases). CDR1 and CDR2 (germline): SGHTA, FQGTGA. This CDR3 has 13 residues. Trimming removed 5 bases from V and 7 bases from J, with 14 bases in between.